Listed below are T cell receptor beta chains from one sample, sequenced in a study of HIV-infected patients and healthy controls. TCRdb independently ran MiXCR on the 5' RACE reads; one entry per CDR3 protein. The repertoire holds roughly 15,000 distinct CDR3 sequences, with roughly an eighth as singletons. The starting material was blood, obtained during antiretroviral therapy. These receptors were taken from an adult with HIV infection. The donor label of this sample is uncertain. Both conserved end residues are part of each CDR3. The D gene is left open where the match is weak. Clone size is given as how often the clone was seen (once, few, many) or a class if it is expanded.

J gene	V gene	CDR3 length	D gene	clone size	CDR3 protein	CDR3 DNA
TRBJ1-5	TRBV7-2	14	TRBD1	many	CASSPIAGGQPQHF	TGTGCCAGCAGCCCCATTGCAGGGGGACAGCCCCAGCATTTT
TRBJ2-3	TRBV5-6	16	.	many	CASSFGAQVATDTQYF	TGTGCCAGCAGCTTTGGCGCCCAGGTAGCCACAGATACGCAGTATTTT
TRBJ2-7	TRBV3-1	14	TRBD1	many	CASSQGQGGYEQYF	TGTGCCAGCAGCCAGGGACAGGGGGGCTACGAGCAGTACTTC
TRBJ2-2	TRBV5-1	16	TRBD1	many	CASSLEGQGGTGELFF	TGCGCCAGCAGCTTGGAGGGACAGGGTGGCACCGGGGAGCTGTTTTTT
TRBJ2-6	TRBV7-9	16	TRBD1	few	CASSLGQFVGANVLTF	TGTGCCAGCAGCTTGGGACAGTTCGTCGGGGCCAACGTCCTGACTTTC
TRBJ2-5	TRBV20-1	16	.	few	CSATGLRDSFQETQYF	TGCAGTGCCACGGGACTTAGAGACAGTTTCCAAGAGACCCAGTACTTC
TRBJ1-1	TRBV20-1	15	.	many	CSARPRVGANTEAFF	TGCAGTGCTAGGCCCAGGGTGGGCGCGAACACTGAAGCTTTCTTT
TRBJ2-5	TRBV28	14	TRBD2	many	CASSLPLAGETQYF	TGTGCCAGCAGTTTACCCTTAGCGGGAGAGACCCAGTACTTC
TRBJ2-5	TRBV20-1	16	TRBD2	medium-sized	CSARPLAGRGQETQYF	TGCAGTGCTAGGCCACTAGCGGGACGGGGGCAAGAGACCCAGTACTTC
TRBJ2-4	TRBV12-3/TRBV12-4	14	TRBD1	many	CASSPGQGKNIQYF	TGTGCCAGCAGTCCAGGACAGGGGAAAAACATTCAGTACTTC